Sequencing of this T cell receptor (beta chain) was carried out in a study of PD-L1 blockade in urothelial cancer. This sample's time point: pretreatment peripheral blood. TCRdb's copy holds only in-frame clones and misses some; the assay was immunoSEQ multiplex PCR. The sample carries tens of thousands of clones, about 82% recorded once. This clonotype was obtained from a man of 80 years or more with urothelial cancer. The sequences come from PBMCs, collected around atezolizumab (anti-PD-L1) treatment.

The CDR3 spells CASSIDSEYGYTF. CDR3 nucleotide sequence: TGTGCCAGTAGTATTGACAGCGAGTATGGCTACACCTTC. This rearrangement joins TRBV19 to TRBJ1-2; possibly TRBD1 for D (5 bases). CDR3 length: 13 amino acids. The ends were cut back, 3 bases at V and 5 bases at J, with 10 bases in the middle. The germline CDR1 and CDR2 sequences are LNHDA and SQIVND (reference sequence).